The 17 T cell receptor beta chains given below trace back to one sample, sequenced in a study of long-term antiretroviral therapy in people with HIV. The authors ran the immunoSEQ assay, v3.0, at survey level. Assay: immunoSEQ multiplex PCR; the TCRdb copy retains only in-frame clones and omits some. In the table there are 27,000 or so clones, about 84% of which are singletons. Specimen: unsorted PBMCs, collected 4.7 to 5 years after starting antiretroviral therapy. Every receptor here comes from a man aged 40-49 years with HIV.

The chain is built from TRBV19 and TRBJ1-1, with no clear D. Deletions cut 4 bases from V and 0 bases from J, with 12 bases between. There are 15 residues in the CDR3. Germline V gene data show CDR1 as LNHDA and CDR2 as SQIVND (reference sequence). CDR3 in DNA: TGTGCCAGTAGTACGCAAAGGTTTTTGAACACTGAAGCTTTCTTT. It codes for CASSTQRFLNTEAFF.

This chain connects TRBV18 to TRBJ1-4, with D unresolved. There are 13 residues in the CDR3. Germline V gene sequence: CDR1 KGHSH, CDR2 LQKENI. V lost 3 bases and J lost 5, with 7 bases in between. The CDR3 DNA sequence: TGTGCCAGCTCACCTCTTAGGAATGAAAAACTGTTTTTT. Protein: CASSPLRNEKLFF.

The chain uses TRBV9 and TRBJ1-6; a possible D gene is TRBD1 (5 bases). Germline assignment: CDR1 SGDLS and CDR2 YYNGEE. The CDR3 loop spans 14 amino acids. Trimming shortened V by 4 bases and J by 10 bases, and 15 bases separated the two germline ends. CDR3 nucleotides: TGTGCCAGCAGCCCTAGCAGTTCAGGGTCACCCCTCCACTTT. Translated: CASSPSSSGSPLHF.

As concerns this clone: Other DNA sequences in the sample encode the same CDR3. The CDR3 DNA follows: TGTGCCAGCAGACCCCAGGGGGAGGAGACCCAGTACTTC. This codes for CASRPQGEETQYF. The chain carries TRBV6-6 and TRBJ2-5, with 7 bases that match TRBD1. CDR1 and CDR2 from the germline V gene are MNHNY and SVGAGI (reference sequence). After removal of 6 bases from V and 5 bases from J, the junction contained 6 bases not matched to a gene. The CDR3 consists of 13 residues.

The chain uses TRBV7-9 and TRBJ2-3; 8 nucleotides align to TRBD2. This CDR3 has 19 amino acids. Trimming removed 5 bases from V and 0 bases from J; junction bases left unmatched: 16. Germline V gives CDR1 SEHNR, CDR2 FQNEAQ (reference sequence). The CDR3 loop reads CASSAVVAGGPFSTDTQYF. The CDR3 coding sequence is TGTGCCAGCAGCGCAGTGGTCGCGGGGGGCCCGTTCAGCACAGATACGCAGTATTTT. The entire variable domain, with the rest obtained from reference TRBV7-9 and TRBJ2-3, is as follows: DTGVSQNPRHKITKRGQNVTFRCDPISEHNRLYWYRQTLGQGPEFLTYFQNEAQLEKSRLLSDRFSAERPKGSFSTLEIQRTEQGDSAMYLCASSAVVAGGPFSTDTQYFGPGTRLTVL.

CDR3 residues: CASSSGAGGAGNNEQFF. In nucleotides, the CDR3 is TGCGCCAGCAGCTCTGGGGCGGGAGGGGCTGGGAACAATGAGCAGTTCTTC. V usage is TRBV5-1 and J usage is TRBJ2-1; 9 bases map to TRBD2. Germline lookup yields CDR1 SGHRS and CDR2 YFSETQ. The CDR3 loop spans 17 amino acids. V trimming: 3 bases; J trimming: 5 bases; junction bases outside the gene matches: 12.

This clone has just one count. The V call is TRBV10-3, the J call TRBJ2-1; 9 nucleotides agree with TRBD2. The CDR3 spans 17 residues. V lost 5 bases and J lost 7; bases outside the gene matches: 15. In germline, CDR1 is ENHRY, CDR2 SYGVKD. CDR3 sequence (DNA): TGTGCCATCAGTCAACCTTCCGGGGCGGGGGGGAAGAATGAGCAGTTCTTC. Amino acid sequence: CAISQPSGAGGKNEQFF.

This clone was detected only a few times. The chain joins TRBV7-2 to TRBJ2-7, with D unclear. Trimming pared 6 bases from V and 1 base from J, leaving 19 bases between. The CDR3 extends over 16 amino acids. From germline, CDR1 is SGHTA and CDR2 FQGNSA. CDR3 nucleotides: TGTGCCAGCAGTTTAAACTCTCGAGGTGCGTCCTACGAGCAGTACTTC. Translation: CASSLNSRGASYEQYF.

J is TRBJ2-7 and V is TRBV19; TRBD1 aligns across 7 bases. The ends lost 3 bases at V and 5 bases at J; junction bases unmatched: 10. Looked up from germline, CDR1 is LNHDA and CDR2 is SQIVND (reference sequence). This CDR3 contains 15 residues. The CDR3 nucleotides read TGTGCCAGTAGTATCCTTGGCCAGGGGGTGGACGAGCAGTACTTC. The encoded protein is CASSILGQGVDEQYF.

The J gene is TRBJ1-4, the V gene TRBV12-5; tentatively, D is TRBD1 (5 bases). This CDR3 region has 15 residues. Germline V gives CDR1 LGHNT, CDR2 FRNRAP. Trimming left V 0 bases short and J 7 bases short, with 12 bases between. The CDR3 here is CASGLVLGLGEKLFF. The CDR3 coding sequence is TGTGCTAGTGGTTTGGTTCTGGGGCTCGGTGAAAAACTGTTTTTT.

CDR3 amino acids: CASKLTQNTEAFF. CDR3 nucleotide sequence: TGTGCCAGCAAGCTGACACAGAACACTGAAGCTTTCTTT. The V gene is TRBV6-4, the J gene TRBJ1-1; no clear D. Per germline, CDR1 MRHNA and CDR2 SNTAGT. V was shortened by 7 bases and J by 1 base, with 10 bases between the two germline ends. This CDR3 spans 13 amino acids.

DNA for the CDR3: TGTGCCAGCGAAGCCTCAGGGGGCGGTTCACCCCTCCACTTT. This codes for CASEASGGGSPLHF. V is TRBV19 and J is TRBJ1-6; 8 bases are shared with TRBD1. The CDR3 has 14 amino acids. V dropped 9 bases and J dropped 9; count of bases not matched to a gene: 10. CDR1 LNHDA and CDR2 SQIVND come from the germline V gene (reference sequence).

V and J are TRBV18 and TRBJ2-1, with D possibly matching TRBD2 (6 bases). The CDR3 runs 15 residues. V was pared by 2 bases and J by 0 bases, with 8 bases between. Germline CDR1 KGHSH, CDR2 LQKENI. DNA of the CDR3: TGTGCCAGCTCACCATCGGACTACTCCTACAATGAGCAGTTCTTC. Translation: CASSPSDYSYNEQFF. The full variable domain, with the rest looked up from reference TRBV18 and TRBJ2-1, is NAGVMQNPRHLVRRRGQEARLRCSPMKGHSHVYWYRQLPEEGLKFMVYLQKENIIDESGMPKERFSAEFPKEGPSILRIQQVVRGDSAAYFCASSPSDYSYNEQFFGPGTRLTVL.

The chain joins TRBV10-3 to TRBJ1-2; weak D call: TRBD1 (5 bases). The CDR3 covers 16 residues. Germline CDR1 is ENHRY and CDR2 is SYGVKD. V shed 3 bases and J shed 8 bases, with 22 bases lying between them. CDR3 in DNA: TGTGCCATCAGTGACCGCTCCAAAAGGTTGGGGGACGGCTACACCTTC. Translating gives CAISDRSKRLGDGYTF.

This chain uses TRBV16 with TRBJ1-4; D gene ambiguous. Trimming left V 4 bases short and J 2 bases short, with 11 bases between. From germline, CDR1 is KGHSY and CDR2 FQNENV. The CDR3 has 15 residues. CDR3: CASSLIGGTNEKLFF. CDR3 nucleotides: TGTGCCAGCAGCCTCATCGGAGGGACTAATGAAAAACTGTTTTTT.

The rearrangement joins TRBV9 to TRBJ2-2, with a tentative D call TRBD2 (5 bases). V was clipped by 3 bases and J by 10 bases, with 13 bases between them. Looked up from germline, CDR1 is SGDLS and CDR2 is YYNGEE. The CDR3 covers 13 residues. The CDR3 coding sequence is TGTGCCAGCAGCGGCCGGGATAGGGAGGAGCTGTTTTTT. Translated: CASSGRDREELFF.

The V gene is TRBV10-2, the J gene TRBJ2-1; either TRBD1 or TRBD2 may supply D (6 bases each). In germline, CDR1 is WSHSY, CDR2 SAAADI. CDR3 length: 13 residues. The V gene lost 7 bases and the J gene lost 4 bases, with 11 bases spanning the gap. The DNA of the CDR3 is TGCGCCAGCAAGGGGGGAAATTACAATGAGCAGTTCTTC. Protein sequence: CASKGGNYNEQFF.